The 2 T cell receptor beta chains below come from one sample, sequenced in a study of shared clonotypes between healthy human individuals. Naive CD8 cells, CD45RO-negative and positively selected for CCR7, excluded terminally differentiated effector memory CD45RA+ cells. The data were produced by immunoSEQ multiplex PCR, yet TCRdb's version contains in-frame clones alone and is incomplete. The sample holds about 800,000 clones, 90% to 97% seen once. The sequencing input was naive CD8+ T cells sorted from blood. The receptors here all came from a man aged 25-45 years in good health.

The chain employs TRBV14 and TRBJ1-4; D unresolved. In germline, CDR1 is SGHDN, CDR2 FVKESK. The CDR3 has 16 residues. Trimming took off 0 bases at V and 0 bases at J, with 8 bases between the two ends. The CDR3 region has the DNA TGTGCCAGCAGCCAAGATTGGCCAGCAACTAATGAAAAACTGTTTTTT. This gives the protein CASSQDWPATNEKLFF.

The genes are TRBV5-1 and TRBJ1-1; 9 bases align to TRBD1. With V trimmed by 4 bases and J by 1 base, 5 bases remained unmatched. This CDR3 has 15 amino acids. Germline values: CDR1 SGHRS, CDR2 YFSETQ. CDR3: CASSPRGQGNTEAFF. The DNA for the CDR3 is TGCGCCAGCAGCCCGAGGGGACAGGGGAACACTGAAGCTTTCTTT.